The 5 T cell receptor beta chains in this list originate from one sample, sequenced in a study of neoadjuvant anti-PD-1 for oral cavity cancer. Indicated time point: after neoadjuvant nivolumab, at surgical resection. The table came from immunoSEQ multiplex PCR; TCRdb's copy has only in-frame clones and leaves some out. Of some 61,000 clones listed, 85% are singletons. The sequencing here drew on PBMCs, taken after nivolumab (anti-PD-1) treatment. The receptors derive from a person between 40 and 85 years old with oral cavity squamous cell carcinoma.

The rearrangement joins TRBV6-6 to TRBJ2-1, with D maybe TRBD1 (5 bases). The V end lost 8 bases, the J end lost 0 bases, and 8 bases lay between the germline ends. The germline gives CDR1 MNHNY, CDR2 SVGAGI (reference sequence). The CDR3 contains 13 residues. CDR3 coding DNA: TGTGCCAGCGTTCAGGGCTCCTACAATGAGCAGTTCTTC. Protein: CASVQGSYNEQFF.

This chain joins TRBV6-4 and TRBJ1-2; D possibly corresponds to TRBD1 (5 bases). Trimming shortened V by 5 bases and J by 9 bases, and 16 bases separated the two germline ends. Germline CDR1 and CDR2: MRHNA and SNTAGT. The length of the CDR3 is 13 residues. The CDR3 reads CASSPGDGYRYTF. In DNA form, the CDR3 reads TGTGCCAGCAGTCCGGGGGACGGCTACCGCTACACCTTC.

This chain links TRBV15 with TRBJ1-5, with a tentative D call TRBD1 (6 bases). CDR3 length equals 12 residues. V was pared by 8 bases and J by 3 bases, with 8 bases between. CDR1 is LNHNV and CDR2 is YYDKDF in the germline V gene (reference sequence). The CDR3, as DNA: TGTGCCACCGGGGACAACAATCAGCCCCAGCATTTT. It is translated as CATGDNNQPQHF.

This clone was observed once. The rearrangement links TRBV30 to TRBJ2-1; 9 bases line up with TRBD1. V shed 1 base, J shed 9 bases, and the junction held 4 bases outside the gene matches. The CDR3 loop spans 13 amino acids. Looked up from germline, CDR1 is GTSNPN and CDR2 is SVGIG (reference sequence). The CDR3: CAWSAGTGSEQFF. In DNA, the CDR3 is TGTGCCTGGAGTGCAGGGACAGGGAGTGAGCAGTTCTTC.

V and J are TRBV7-9 and TRBJ2-1; 10 bases align to TRBD2. Germline V lookup: CDR1 SEHNR, CDR2 FQNEAQ (reference sequence). Trimming took 4 bases from V and 14 from J; bases not matched to a gene: 8. CDR3 length equals 13 residues. The CDR3 region has the DNA TGTGCCAGCAGCTCACCCACTAGCGGGAAGAAGTTCTTC. Translated, it gives CASSSPTSGKKFF.